The rows below give T cell receptor beta chains drawn from one sample of a study of brain T cells in children with intractable seizures. The assay was immunoSEQ multiplex PCR, and TCRdb's table has in-frame clones only and misses some. The sample lists tens of thousands of clones, about 93% occurring once. The sequences come from peripheral blood, collected at surgery. Source of these receptors: a boy in the first two years of life with tuberous sclerosis and intractable seizures. Both conserved end residues are part of each CDR3. The D gene is left open where the match is weak. A clone size is listed for some rows: how often the clone was seen (once, few, many), or a class if it is expanded.

D	V	size	J	DNA	CDR3
TRBD2	TRBV10-1	-	TRBJ2-3	TGCGCCAGCAGTGAGTCTCTAGCGGGAGGCACAGATACGCAGTATTTT	CASSESLAGGTDTQYF
TRBD2	TRBV6-5	-	TRBJ2-1	TGTGCCAGCGATTCCGGGACTAGCGGACACAATGAGCAGTTCTTC	CASDSGTSGHNEQFF
-	TRBV30	-	TRBJ1-2	TGTGCCTGGTGGGGTCTCAGCTATGGCTACACCTTC	CAWWGLSYGYTF
TRBD1	TRBV10-3	-	TRBJ2-4	TGTGCCATACAACGGGACAGGGAAAACATTCAGTACTTC	CAIQRDRENIQYF
TRBD1	TRBV7-9	-	TRBJ1-6	TGTGCCAGCAGCTTCGCCCCCGGGACAGCTAATTCACCCCTCCACTTT	CASSFAPGTANSPLHF
-	TRBV25-1	-	TRBJ1-5	TGTGCCAGCAGTGAAGCAGGGAATAGCAATCAGCCCCAGCATTTT	CASSEAGNSNQPQHF
-	TRBV24-1	-	TRBJ2-5	TGTGCCACCAGGGGCCAAGAGACCCAGTACTTC	CATRGQETQYF
-	TRBV5-1	-	TRBJ1-1	TGCGCCAGCAGCTTAACAACTGAAGCTTTCTTT	CASSLTTEAFF
-	TRBV7-8	-	TRBJ1-5	TGTGCCAGCAGCTTAGGGGGGTGGGGGACCCAGCCCCAGCATTTT	CASSLGGWGTQPQHF
-	TRBV7-8	-	TRBJ2-7	TGTGCCAGCAGCTTAGGGGGGATGGCAGGCCCCTACGAGCAGTACTTC	CASSLGGMAGPYEQYF
TRBD1	TRBV28	once	TRBJ2-3	TGTGCCAGCAGTCGAGCCGAGGACAGGGCAGAAACGCAGTATTTT	CASSRAEDRAETQYF
TRBD2	TRBV27	-	TRBJ2-7	TGTGCCAGCAGCAATGCTAGCGGGAGGCACAGCTCCTACGAGCAGTACTTC	CASSNASGRHSSYEQYF
-	TRBV11-2	-	TRBJ2-5	TGTGCCAGCAGCTTATCCGTAGGGGGAGAGACCCAGTACTTC	CASSLSVGGETQYF
-	TRBV6-5	-	TRBJ1-1	TGTGCCAGCAGTCCGGGGGGGGCGGATAGGACTGAAGCTTTCTTT	CASSPGGADRTEAFF
-	TRBV29-1	-	TRBJ2-1	TGCAGCGTGGACAATTACAATGAGCAGTTCTTC	CSVDNYNEQFF
-	TRBV29-1	-	TRBJ1-1	TGCAGCGTTACAGTTTACACTGAAGCTTTCTTT	CSVTVYTEAFF
TRBD2	TRBV6-5	-	TRBJ2-1	TGTGCCAGCAGGGGAAGTAGCGGGGGGGCTCCTGAGCAGTTCTTC	CASRGSSGGAPEQFF
-	TRBV5-1	-	TRBJ2-7	TGCGCCAGCAGCTTTACGGGACCCTACGAGCAGTACTTC	CASSFTGPYEQYF
-	TRBV9	-	TRBJ2-7	TGTGCCAGCGGGGATGGAGGGGGAGGCTACGAGCAGTACTTC	CASGDGGGGYEQYF
TRBD1	TRBV2	-	TRBJ1-5	TGTGCCAGCACCCCGGCAGGGGGCCGAGATCAGCCCCAGCATTTT	CASTPAGGRDQPQHF
TRBD1	TRBV2	-	TRBJ2-2	TGTGCCAGCAGTGATTTCCAGGACAGGGGGGACACCGGGGAGCTGTTTTTT	CASSDFQDRGDTGELFF
-	TRBV6-5	-	TRBJ1-1	TGTGCCAGCAGTTGGGGTGGGGATTTAAACACTGAAGCTTTCTTT	CASSWGGDLNTEAFF
-	TRBV23-1	-	TRBJ1-1	TGCGCCAGCAGTCAACCCCGACCCGGGCCTGGGAACACTGAAGCTTTCTTT	CASSQPRPGPGNTEAFF
-	TRBV2	-	TRBJ1-1	TGTGCCAGCAGTGTTTCGGGGGGCCCGTTTGAAGCTTTCTTT	CASSVSGGPFEAFF
-	TRBV20-1	-	TRBJ1-1	TGCAGTGCTAGTGACAACACTGAAGCTTTCTTT	CSASDNTEAFF
TRBD2	TRBV7-9	-	TRBJ2-7	TGTGCCAGCAGCTCAGGACTAGCGGGAGGGCACGAGCAGTACTTC	CASSSGLAGGHEQYF
-	TRBV19	-	TRBJ2-6	TGTGCCAGTAGTTACAGGGCTGGGGCCAACGTCCTGACTTTC	CASSYRAGANVLTF
TRBD1	TRBV19	-	TRBJ2-1	TGTGCCAGTAGTATTGCGGGACAGGGGAATGAGCAGTTCTTC	CASSIAGQGNEQFF
TRBD1	TRBV6-2/TRBV6-3	-	TRBJ2-1	TGTGCCAGCAGTTATGACAGGGGGGAGCAGTTCTTC	CASSYDRGEQFF
-	TRBV11-2	-	TRBJ2-1	TGTGCCAGCAGCCCTTGGGGGCTGACTAGCCGGGCCCCCTACAATGAGCAGTTCTTC	CASSPWGLTSRAPYNEQFF
-	TRBV25-1	-	TRBJ2-7	TGTGCCAGCCGGACAGCCCTTTCCTACGAGCAGTACTTC	CASRTALSYEQYF
-	TRBV5-6	few	TRBJ1-5	TGTGCCAGCAGCTTGGCCTCGGGGGGGCTGAGTGGCAATCAGCCCCAGCATTTT	CASSLASGGLSGNQPQHF
TRBD2	TRBV11-2	-	TRBJ2-7	TGTGCCAGCAGACCGGAGGCAGCGGGGGGGCGGGGCGAGCAGTACTTC	CASRPEAAGGRGEQYF
TRBD1	TRBV28	-	TRBJ1-2	TGTGCCAGCAGTTCCCCCCGGGACAGGACGAATGGCTACACCTTC	CASSSPRDRTNGYTF
TRBD2	TRBV6-2/TRBV6-3	-	TRBJ2-7	TGTGCCAGCAGCCGTAAGATGACTAGCGGGGTTGAGCAGTACTTC	CASSRKMTSGVEQYF
-	TRBV12-3/TRBV12-4	-	TRBJ1-2	TGTGCCGCAAGGGGCGACGGTGGCTACACCTTC	CAARGDGGYTF
-	TRBV3-1/TRBV3-2	-	TRBJ1-6	TGTGCCAGCAGCCCCTCCCTGACCCACCTCCGTAATTCACCCCTCCACTTT	CASSPSLTHLRNSPLHF
-	TRBV11-2	-	TRBJ1-2	TGTGCCAGCAGCTTAGTCCGGGGACCTGGATATGGCTACACCTTC	CASSLVRGPGYGYTF
TRBD1	TRBV7-9	-	TRBJ1-1	TGTGCCAGCAGACAGGGACAGGGGGCTGAAGCTTTCTTT	CASRQGQGAEAFF
TRBD1	TRBV5-4	-	TRBJ2-5	TGTGCCAGCAACGCACAGGGGCCTCAAGAGACCCAGTACTTC	CASNAQGPQETQYF
TRBD1	TRBV6-5	-	TRBJ1-5	TGTGCCAGCAGCGTTAGACAGGGAATTCAGCCCCAGCATTTT	CASSVRQGIQPQHF
TRBD2	TRBV18	-	TRBJ2-1	TGTGCCAGCTCACCGTCTAGCGGGAGGAAGGATGAGCAGTTCTTC	CASSPSSGRKDEQFF
-	TRBV19	once	TRBJ1-6	TGTGCCAGTAGTATGAGCGGGGGACGACCCGATTCACCCCTCCACTTT	CASSMSGGRPDSPLHF
TRBD2	TRBV6-6	-	TRBJ2-2	TGTGCCAGCAGTCTACTCGGGACTAGCGGGGCCACCGGGGAGCTGTTTTTT	CASSLLGTSGATGELFF
-	TRBV4-2	-	TRBJ2-4	TGTGCCAGCAGCCAAGCCAGCTTCAAAAACATTCAGTACTTC	CASSQASFKNIQYF
-	TRBV29-1	-	TRBJ1-1	TGCAGCGTCGAACGCACTGAAGCTTTCTTT	CSVERTEAFF
-	TRBV29-1	-	TRBJ1-2	TGCAGCGTTGATCTGTGGCAGAAGGGCTACACCTTC	CSVDLWQKGYTF
-	TRBV11-3	-	TRBJ2-5	TGTGCCAGCAGCGGGACCAGCATGCCAGAGACCCAGTACTTC	CASSGTSMPETQYF